Sequencing of this T cell receptor (beta chain) was carried out in a study of blood T cell repertoires in COVID-19. Study-wide background: Sources were T cells, B-cell-depleted T cells, or PBMCs; the material itself was cDNA or gDNA.

This CDR3 has 14 amino acids. In germline, CDR1 is MNHEY, CDR2 SVGAGI. Trimming pared 10 bases from V and 11 bases from J, leaving 26 bases between. In the original analysis: How many nucleated cells were present was estimated from reference gene primer amplification. Measured with immunoSEQ multiplex PCR; TCRdb has only the in-frame clones, and not every one. The V and J calls and clone size were taken over from that table, and D and trimming were inferred from the DNA. The sample has tens of thousands of clones; approximately 88% are singletons. This clonotype was obtained from a human donor with active COVID-19. The donor label of this sample is uncertain. The V gene is TRBV6-5, the J gene TRBJ1-1; D is uncertain. Input material: peripheral blood. The CDR3 DNA reads TGTGCCACCACCCAAGCGCGACGGGTCATGGCCGCTTTCTTT. Translated: CATTQARRVMAAFF.